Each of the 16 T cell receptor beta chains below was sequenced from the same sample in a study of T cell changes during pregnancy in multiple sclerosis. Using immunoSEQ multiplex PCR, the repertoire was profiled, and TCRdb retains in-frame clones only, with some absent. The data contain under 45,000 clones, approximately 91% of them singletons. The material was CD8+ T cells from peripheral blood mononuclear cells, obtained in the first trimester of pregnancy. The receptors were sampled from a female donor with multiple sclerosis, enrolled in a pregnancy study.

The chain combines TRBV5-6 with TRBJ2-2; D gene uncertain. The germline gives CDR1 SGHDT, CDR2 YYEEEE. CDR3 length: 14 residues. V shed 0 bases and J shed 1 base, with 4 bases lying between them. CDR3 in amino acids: CASSLGRNTGELFF. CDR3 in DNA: TGTGCCAGCAGCTTGGGTCGGAACACCGGGGAGCTGTTTTTT.

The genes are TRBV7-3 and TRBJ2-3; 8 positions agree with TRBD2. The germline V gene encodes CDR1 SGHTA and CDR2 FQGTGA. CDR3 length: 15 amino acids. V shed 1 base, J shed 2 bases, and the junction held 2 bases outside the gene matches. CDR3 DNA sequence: TGTGCCAGCAGCTTAAGCGGGGGGATCACAGATACGCAGTATTTT. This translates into CASSLSGGITDTQYF. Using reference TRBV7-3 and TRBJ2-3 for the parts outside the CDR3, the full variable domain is GAGVSQTPSNKVTEKGKYVELRCDPISGHTALYWYRQSLGQGPEFLIYFQGTGAADDSGLPNDRFFAVRPEGSVSTLKIQRTERGDSAVYLCASSLSGGITDTQYFGPGTRLTVL.

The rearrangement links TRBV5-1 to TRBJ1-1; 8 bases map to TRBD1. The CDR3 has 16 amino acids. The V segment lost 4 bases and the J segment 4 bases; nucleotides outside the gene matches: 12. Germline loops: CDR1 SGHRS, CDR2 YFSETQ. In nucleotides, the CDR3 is TGCGCCAGCAGCCGGACCTCGACAGGGGAACTCACTGAAGCTTTCTTT. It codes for CASSRTSTGELTEAFF.

CDR3 bases: TGTGCCACTAAAAGTTCGGCAGGGGGCTACGATACGCAGTATTTT. The encoded protein is CATKSSAGGYDTQYF. The J gene is TRBJ2-3, the V gene TRBV6-5, with 8 bases identical to TRBD1. Germline-derived CDR1 and CDR2 are MNHEY and SVGAGI. CDR3 length equals 15 residues. V was pared by 10 bases and J by 6 bases, with 15 bases of the junction left unmatched.

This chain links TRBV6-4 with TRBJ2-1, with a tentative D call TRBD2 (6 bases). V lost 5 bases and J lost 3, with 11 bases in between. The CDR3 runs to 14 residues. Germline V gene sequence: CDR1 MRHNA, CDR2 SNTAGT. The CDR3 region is CASSRGGDYNEQFF. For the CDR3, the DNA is TGTGCCAGCAGTCGGGGCGGGGACTACAATGAGCAGTTCTTC.

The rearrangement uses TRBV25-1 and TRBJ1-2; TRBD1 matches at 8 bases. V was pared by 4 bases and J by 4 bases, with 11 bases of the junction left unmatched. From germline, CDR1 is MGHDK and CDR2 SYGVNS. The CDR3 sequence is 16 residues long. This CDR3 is CASSAGQGPNRYGYTF. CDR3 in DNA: TGTGCCAGCAGTGCCGGACAGGGCCCTAACCGCTATGGCTACACCTTC.

CDR3 sequence reads: CASSQDPSEGANTEAFF. The CDR3 coding sequence is TGCGCCAGCAGCCAAGATCCCTCGGAGGGGGCGAACACTGAAGCTTTCTTT. The chain joins TRBV4-3 to TRBJ1-1; 7 bases line up with TRBD1. Germline assignment: CDR1 LGHNA and CDR2 YSLEER. There are 17 residues in the CDR3. V lost 0 bases to trimming and J lost 1 base; unmatched junction nucleotides: 8.

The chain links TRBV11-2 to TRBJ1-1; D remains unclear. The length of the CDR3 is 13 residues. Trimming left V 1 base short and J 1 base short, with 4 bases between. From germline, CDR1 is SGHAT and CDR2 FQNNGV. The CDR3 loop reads CASSLGGNTEAFF. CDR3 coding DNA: TGTGCCAGCAGCTTAGGAGGGAACACTGAAGCTTTCTTT.

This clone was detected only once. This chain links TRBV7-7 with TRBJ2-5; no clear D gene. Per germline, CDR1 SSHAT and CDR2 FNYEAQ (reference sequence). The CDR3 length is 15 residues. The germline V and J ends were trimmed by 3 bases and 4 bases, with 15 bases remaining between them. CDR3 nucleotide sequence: TGTGCCAGCAGCTTTAGTAAGGTCTCAGGAGAGACCCAGTACTTC. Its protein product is CASSFSKVSGETQYF.

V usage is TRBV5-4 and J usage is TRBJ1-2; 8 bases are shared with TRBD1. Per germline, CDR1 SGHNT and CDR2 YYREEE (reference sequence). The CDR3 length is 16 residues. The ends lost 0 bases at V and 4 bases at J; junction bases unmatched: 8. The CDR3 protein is CASSLGPGGAVYGYTF. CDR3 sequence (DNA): TGTGCCAGCAGCTTGGGTCCAGGGGGCGCAGTCTATGGCTACACCTTC.

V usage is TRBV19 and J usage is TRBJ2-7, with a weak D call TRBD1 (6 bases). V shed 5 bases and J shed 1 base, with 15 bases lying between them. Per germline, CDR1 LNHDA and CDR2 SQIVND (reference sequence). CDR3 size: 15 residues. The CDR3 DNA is TGTGCCAGTAGTTATGGACAGCCCGCATCCTACGAGCAGTACTTC. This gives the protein CASSYGQPASYEQYF.

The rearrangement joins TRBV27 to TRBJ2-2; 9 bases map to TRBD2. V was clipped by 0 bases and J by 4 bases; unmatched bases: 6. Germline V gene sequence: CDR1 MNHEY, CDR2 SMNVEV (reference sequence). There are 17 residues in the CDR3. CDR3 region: CASSLSILAGSTGELFF. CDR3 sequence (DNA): TGTGCCAGCAGTTTATCGATACTAGCGGGCTCCACCGGGGAGCTGTTTTTT.

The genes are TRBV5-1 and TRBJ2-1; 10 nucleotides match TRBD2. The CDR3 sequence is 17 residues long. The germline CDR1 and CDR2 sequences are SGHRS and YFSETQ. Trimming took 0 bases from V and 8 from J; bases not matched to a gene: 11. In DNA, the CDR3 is TGCGCCAGCAGCTTGGTGCCCAGCGGGGGGGCCATACATGAGCAGTTCTTC. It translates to CASSLVPSGGAIHEQFF.

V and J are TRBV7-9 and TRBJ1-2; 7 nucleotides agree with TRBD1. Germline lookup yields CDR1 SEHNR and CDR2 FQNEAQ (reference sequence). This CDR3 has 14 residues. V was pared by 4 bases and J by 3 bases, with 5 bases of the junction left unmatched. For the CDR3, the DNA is TGTGCCAGCAGCTCCCCGACAGGGTACTATGGCTACACCTTC. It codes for CASSSPTGYYGYTF.

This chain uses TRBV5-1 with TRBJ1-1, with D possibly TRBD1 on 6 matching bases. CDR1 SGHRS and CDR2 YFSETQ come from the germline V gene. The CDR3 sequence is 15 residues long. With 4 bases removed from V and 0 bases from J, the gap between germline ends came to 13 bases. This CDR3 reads CASSPLQGMNTEAFF. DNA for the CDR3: TGCGCCAGCAGCCCGTTACAGGGTATGAACACTGAAGCTTTCTTT.

CDR3 protein: CASSYGTGGDTEAFF. The DNA for the CDR3 is TGTGCCAGCAGTTACGGGACAGGGGGGGACACTGAAGCTTTCTTT. This chain links TRBV6-5 with TRBJ1-1, with 11 bases matching TRBD1. The V gene end was trimmed by 2 bases and the J gene end by 3 bases; junction bases not matched to a gene: 2. Germline V lookup: CDR1 MNHEY, CDR2 SVGAGI. There are 15 residues in the CDR3.